The 3 T cell receptor beta chains in this list originate from one sample, sequenced in a study of cytomegalovirus exposure and HLA in healthy donors. The PCR ran on 60 Vbeta and 13 Jbeta primers. Using immunoSEQ multiplex PCR, the repertoire was profiled, and TCRdb retains in-frame clones only, with some absent. The sample comprises under 300,000 clones, 80% to 85% of which are singletons, and about 7.3% rests with the top ten. Sample: PBMCs. All receptors come from a woman in her sixties in good health and CMV-seropositive.

The V gene is TRBV11-2, the J gene TRBJ2-7; 7 bases match TRBD1. Germline V gene sequence: CDR1 SGHAT, CDR2 FQNNGV. This CDR3 has 15 residues. V gave up 1 base and J gave up 3 bases; unmatched junction bases: 6. For the CDR3, the DNA is TGTGCCAGCAGCTTAGGACAGGGATGGGGCTACGAGCAGTACTTC. Translated: CASSLGQGWGYEQYF. Full variable domain (remainder filled in from reference TRBV11-2 and TRBJ2-7): EAGVAQSPRYKIIEKRQSVAFWCNPISGHATLYWYQQILGQGPKLLIQFQNNGVVDDSQLPKDRFSAERLKGVDSTLKIQPAKLEDSAVYLCASSLGQGWGYEQYFGPGTRLTVT.

The chain recombines TRBV25-1 with TRBJ2-1, with D possibly being TRBD1 (6 bases). This CDR3 comprises 14 residues. Per germline, CDR1 MGHDK and CDR2 SYGVNS. Trimming cost V 4 bases and J 4 bases, with 11 bases left between them. In nucleotides, the CDR3 is TGTGCCAGCAGTGCAGCGACAGGATACAATGAGCAGTTCTTC. Translating it yields CASSAATGYNEQFF.

CDR3 in amino acids: CASSPLRGRGPYGTDTQYF. The CDR3 region has the DNA TGTGCCAGCAGTCCCCTCCGCGGTAGGGGCCCCTACGGCACAGATACGCAGTATTTT. The gene calls are TRBV28 and TRBJ2-3, with D possibly TRBD1 on 5 matching bases. Germline CDR1 MDHEN, CDR2 SYDVKM. Trimming took off 5 bases at V and 1 base at J, with 25 bases between the two ends. This CDR3 has 19 amino acids.